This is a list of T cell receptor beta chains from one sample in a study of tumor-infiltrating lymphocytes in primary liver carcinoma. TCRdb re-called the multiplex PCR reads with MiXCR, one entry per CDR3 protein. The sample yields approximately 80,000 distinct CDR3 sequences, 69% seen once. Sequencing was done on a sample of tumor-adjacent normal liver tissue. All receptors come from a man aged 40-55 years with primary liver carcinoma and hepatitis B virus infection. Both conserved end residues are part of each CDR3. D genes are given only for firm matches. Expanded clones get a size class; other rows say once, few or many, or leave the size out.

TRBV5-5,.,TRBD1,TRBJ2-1,TGTCTCAGCAGCCCTGGACAGGATTCCTACAATGAGCAGTTCTTC,CLSSPGQDSYNEQFF
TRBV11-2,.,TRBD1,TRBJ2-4,TGCGCCAGCAGACCCCCCGGGACAGGGTTTAACATTAAGTACTTC,CASRPPGTGFNIKYF
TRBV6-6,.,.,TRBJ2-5,TGTGCCAGCAGTTCCCATGAGACCCAGTATTTC,CASSSHETQYF
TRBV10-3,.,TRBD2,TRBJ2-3,TGTGCCATCAGCCGGGGAGCGGGAGAGATAGATACGCAGTATTTT,CAISRGAGEIDTQYF
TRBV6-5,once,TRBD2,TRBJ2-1,TGTGCCAGCCGATACTGGACTAGCGCAACCCACATTGAGCAGTTCTTC,CASRYWTSATHIEQFF
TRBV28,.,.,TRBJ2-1,TGTGCCAGCAGCTCTCTAAAGAGTCCTGAGTTCTTC,CASSSLKSPEFF
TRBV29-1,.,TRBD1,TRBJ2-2,TGCAGCGCTGAAGGACAGGGGTCCGGGGAGCTCTTCTTT,CSAEGQGSGELFF
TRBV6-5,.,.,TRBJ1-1,TGTGGCAGCAGATTCAATCCGAACACTGAAGCTTTCTTT,CGSRFNPNTEAFF
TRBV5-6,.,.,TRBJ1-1,TGTACCAGCAGCCTTCCCCGAATAGGGGAGAACACTGAAGCTTTCTTT,CTSSLPRIGENTEAFF
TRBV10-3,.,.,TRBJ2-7,TGTATCATCAGTGAAGCCGGACAAGAGCAGTACTTC,CIISEAGQEQYF
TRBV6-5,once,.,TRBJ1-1,TGTGCCTGCAGTTACTCGCCTTCCAGGATCGCCGGCACTGTAGCTTTCTTT,CACSYSPSRIAGTVAFF
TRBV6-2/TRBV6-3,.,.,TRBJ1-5,TGTGCCAGCCAGCCCGACGGATGGGGAGATATAGTGGGCAATCAGCCCCAGCATTTT,CASQPDGWGDIVGNQPQHF
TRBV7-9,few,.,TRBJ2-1,TGTGCCAGCAGCCCCCGGGGGATGGGGGACATCCGGGTTCAGTTCTTC,CASSPRGMGDIRVQFF
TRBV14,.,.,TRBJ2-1,TGTGCCAGCAGCCGAGACAGGCGGGTGACAAACTTCTTC,CASSRDRRVTNFF
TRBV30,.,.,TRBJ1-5,TGTGCCTGGAGTAGACATTCGACTCAGCCCCAGCTTTTT,CAWSRHSTQPQLF
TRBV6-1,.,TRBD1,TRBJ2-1,TGTGCCAGCAGCATCGGGACAGGGGCTCGCAATGAGCAGTCCTTC,CASSIGTGARNEQSF
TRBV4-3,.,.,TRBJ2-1,TGTGCCAGCAGCCAAGAAAGAAGTCCAATTCTCCATGGGCAGTCCTTC,CASSQERSPILHGQSF
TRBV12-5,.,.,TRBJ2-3,TGTGCTAATGAGGTCACAACTAGCACAGATACGCAGTATTTT,CANEVTTSTDTQYF